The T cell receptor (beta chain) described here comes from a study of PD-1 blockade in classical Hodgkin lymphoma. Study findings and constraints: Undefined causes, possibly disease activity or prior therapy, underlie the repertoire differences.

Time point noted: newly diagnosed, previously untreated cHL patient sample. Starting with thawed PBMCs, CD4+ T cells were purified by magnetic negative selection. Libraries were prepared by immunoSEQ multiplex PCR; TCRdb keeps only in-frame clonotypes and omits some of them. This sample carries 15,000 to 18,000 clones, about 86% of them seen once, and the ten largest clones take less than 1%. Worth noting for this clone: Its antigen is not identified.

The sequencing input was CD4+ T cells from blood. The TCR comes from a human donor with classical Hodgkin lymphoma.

The CDR3 protein is CASSPAGSSSYNEQFF. Here the CDR3 DNA reads TGCGCCAGCAGTCCAGCTGGGAGCAGCTCCTACAATGAGCAGTTCTTC. The J gene is TRBJ2-1, the V gene TRBV10-1; TRBD2 is a possible D gene (5 bases). This CDR3 is 16 amino acids long. Trimming removed 5 bases at V and 0 bases at J, with 14 bases between. The V gene's germline CDR1 is WNHNN and CDR2 SYGVQD (reference sequence).